The rows below give T cell receptor beta chains drawn from one sample of a study of identical twins. From the 5' RACE reads, TCRdb called clonotypes with MiXCR, one entry per CDR3 protein. Here the sample spans under 350,000 distinct CDR3 sequences, just under 9.5% being singletons. These same records also appear under a second study, on yellow fever vaccine responses in identical twins.

The sample consisted of CD8+ T cells sorted from blood. The receptors stem from a young woman in good health. The CDR3 runs from the conserved cysteine through the conserved F or W. The order of the fields is D gene, V gene, clone size, J gene, CDR3 DNA, CDR3 protein. D genes are given only for firm matches. Clone size is stated in some rows and not others, as once, few, many or a class when expanded.

-	TRBV12-3/TRBV12-4	few	TRBJ2-2	TGTGCCAGCAGTTTTAACCCTGCCCCGGGCGCCGGGGAGCTGTTTTTT	CASSFNPAPGAGELFF
TRBD2	TRBV6-1	-	TRBJ2-1	TGTGCCAGCAGGGGGCTAGCGGGGCTCCAATTCTTC	CASRGLAGLQFF
TRBD2	TRBV15	-	TRBJ2-3	TGTGCCACCAGCACCCCGGGACTAGCGGGAGACACAGATACGCAGTATTTT	CATSTPGLAGDTDTQYF
TRBD2	TRBV11-3	-	TRBJ2-1	TGTGCCAGCAGCCGGCGGGGGTACAATGAGCAGTTCTTC	CASSRRGYNEQFF
-	TRBV30	few	TRBJ1-1	TGTGCCTGGAGTGTGACCGGGACTGAAGCTTTCTTT	CAWSVTGTEAFF
TRBD2	TRBV4-3	-	TRBJ2-3	TGCGCCAGCAGCCAAGATGCTCCCCAGCGGGGGTTCACAGATACGCAGTATTTT	CASSQDAPQRGFTDTQYF
-	TRBV24-1	-	TRBJ2-7	TGTGCCACCAGTGATGACATGAGACCCTACGAGCAGTACTTC	CATSDDMRPYEQYF
TRBD1	TRBV11-2	few	TRBJ2-1	TGTGCCAGCACCCCCCGGGACAGGGTTGGGAATGAGCAGTTCTTC	CASTPRDRVGNEQFF
-	TRBV25-1	few	TRBJ1-1	TGTGCCAGCAGAACCACAGAGAACACTGAAGCCTTCTTT	CASRTTENTEAFF
TRBD1	TRBV7-6	-	TRBJ2-2	TGTGCCAGCAGCCACAACAGGGGGCCCCCGAACACCGGGGAGCTGTTTTTT	CASSHNRGPPNTGELFF
-	TRBV7-9	-	TRBJ2-1	TGTGCCAGCAGCTTAGTTGTCGCCGCCAATGAGCAGTTCTTC	CASSLVVAANEQFF
TRBD2	TRBV20-1	-	TRBJ2-3	TGCAGTGCTAATCTCCGCAGCGGGAGGGCCGGAGATACGCAGTATTTT	CSANLRSGRAGDTQYF
-	TRBV11-2	many	TRBJ1-2	TGTGCCAGCAGCTTAACAAGGGGCATGGACTATGGCTACACCTTC	CASSLTRGMDYGYTF
-	TRBV7-2	few	TRBJ2-7	TGTGCCAGCAGCTTACGCGGGGCCCAGTACGAGCAGTACTTC	CASSLRGAQYEQYF
-	TRBV11-2	-	TRBJ2-5	TGTGCCAGCAGCTTGGAAATGACGCAAGAGACCCAGTACTTC	CASSLEMTQETQYF
TRBD2	TRBV11-1	-	TRBJ2-1	TGTGCCAGCAGCGAGGCGCCCGTGACTAGCACTTCCCACTACAATGAGCAGTTCTTC	CASSEAPVTSTSHYNEQFF
-	TRBV10-3	-	TRBJ1-1	TGTGCCGCATCTGGGAACACTGAAGCTTTCTTT	CAASGNTEAFF
-	TRBV5-6	-	TRBJ1-5	TGTGCCAGCAGCTTGTCAGGGTTGGGACAGCCCCAGCATTTT	CASSLSGLGQPQHF
-	TRBV6-2/TRBV6-3	-	TRBJ2-5	TGTGCCAGCAGCCCCGGGTCGGGGGCAGAGACCCAGTACTTC	CASSPGSGAETQYF
-	TRBV11-1	few	TRBJ2-1	TGTGCCAGCAGCTTAGCCGGGATCGAGGACTGGGGTAACAATGAGCAGTTCTTC	CASSLAGIEDWGNNEQFF
-	TRBV6-5	few	TRBJ1-1	TGTGCCAGCAGTTTCCAGTTGCGGGGGCCCACTGAAGCTTTCTTT	CASSFQLRGPTEAFF
TRBD1	TRBV20-1	few	TRBJ2-7	TGCAGTGCTCGGGACAGGGCCCACTACGAGCAGTACTTC	CSARDRAHYEQYF
-	TRBV3-1	few	TRBJ2-3	TGTGCCAGCAGCCACCCGGGGGGCGGGGCGGCAGATACGCAGTATTTT	CASSHPGGGAADTQYF
-	TRBV12-3/TRBV12-4	-	TRBJ2-2	TGTGCCAGCAGTTTAATGGCACAACCCACCGGGGAGCTGTTTTTT	CASSLMAQPTGELFF
TRBD2	TRBV19	few	TRBJ2-7	TGTGCCAGTAGTCACGACGGCGGGGGGATTTACGAGCAGTACTTC	CASSHDGGGIYEQYF
-	TRBV14	-	TRBJ2-2	TGTGCCAGCAGCCAAGAACCGACGCAAAACACCGGGGAGCTGTTTTTT	CASSQEPTQNTGELFF
-	TRBV12-3/TRBV12-4	few	TRBJ1-2	TGTGCCAGCAGTGGTTGGGTAATGGACTATGGCTACACCTTC	CASSGWVMDYGYTF
TRBD1	TRBV29-1	many	TRBJ2-7	TGCAGCGTTGACTCACAGACAGGGGGCCACGAGCAGTACTTC	CSVDSQTGGHEQYF
-	TRBV28	-	TRBJ2-2	TGTGCCAGCAGTTTAGGAGGGATTTACACCGGGGAGCTGTTTTTT	CASSLGGIYTGELFF
-	TRBV11-2	few	TRBJ2-3	TGTGCCAGCAGCTTTTCTCAGGGAAGGACAGATACGCAGTATTTT	CASSFSQGRTDTQYF
-	TRBV6-2/TRBV6-3	-	TRBJ2-7	TGTGCCAGCAGTTACGGGGACCACCTCGAGCAGTACTTC	CASSYGDHLEQYF
TRBD2	TRBV7-2	-	TRBJ2-3	TGTGCCAGCAGCTCCCCGACTAGCTCTGGCCGAGATACGCAGTATTTT	CASSSPTSSGRDTQYF
-	TRBV28	few	TRBJ2-2	TGTGCCAGCAGTTTGCGGATGGGGGAGCTGTTTTTT	CASSLRMGELFF
-	TRBV19	few	TRBJ2-7	TGTGCCAGTAGTATGGGCGGGTCTCTGTACGAGCAGTACTTC	CASSMGGSLYEQYF
TRBD2	TRBV14	-	TRBJ2-7	TGTGCCAGCAGCCAAGGACTAGCGGGGGGCCGCCCTTTTGTCTACGAGCAGTACTTC	CASSQGLAGGRPFVYEQYF
-	TRBV5-6	many	TRBJ1-1	TGTGCCAGCAGCCCTACCGCCGGCTTCGGAGTGGTCACTGAAGCTTTCTTT	CASSPTAGFGVVTEAFF
-	TRBV5-1	many	TRBJ2-3	TGCGCCAGCCATGAAAGCACAGATACGCAGTATTTT	CASHESTDTQYF
TRBD2	TRBV20-1	many	TRBJ2-2	TGCAGTGCCCGACTAGCGGGTGACACCGGGGAGCTGTTTTTT	CSARLAGDTGELFF
-	TRBV4-2	-	TRBJ1-1	TGTGCCAGCAGCCAAGGTAGTCTGGGCGGTACCGCTGAAGCTTTCTTT	CASSQGSLGGTAEAFF
-	TRBV6-1	-	TRBJ2-3	TGTGCCAGCAGTCCAACCGACCTCACTGGGCTTAGGATTATTGAGCAGTATTTT	CASSPTDLTGLRIIEQYF
-	TRBV4-3	-	TRBJ2-1	TGCGCCAGCAGCCAAGATCCTGGCGGGATGAACTACAATGAGCAGTTCTTC	CASSQDPGGMNYNEQFF
TRBD1	TRBV7-8	-	TRBJ2-7	TGTGCCAGCAGCTTAGCAGGAGGGACAGGGGTCGAGCAGTACTTC	CASSLAGGTGVEQYF
-	TRBV29-1	many	TRBJ2-3	TGCAGTATCTGGGGACCTAGCACAGATACGCAGTATTTT	CSIWGPSTDTQYF
-	TRBV11-2	many	TRBJ2-3	TGTGCCAGCAGCTTAGTGGCGTTCGGCACAGATACGCAGTATTTT	CASSLVAFGTDTQYF
-	TRBV3-1	many	TRBJ2-5	TGTGCCAGCAGCCAAGAGTTCTACCAAGAGACCCAGTACTTC	CASSQEFYQETQYF
TRBD2	TRBV20-1	-	TRBJ2-1	TGCAGTGCTAGAGGCTCCTTAGCGGGGGGAGGGAATGAGCAGTTCTTC	CSARGSLAGGGNEQFF
-	TRBV11-2	-	TRBJ2-1	TGTGCCAGCAGCTCAAACAGGGCCCCAAGGAACAATGAGCAGTTCTTC	CASSSNRAPRNNEQFF
TRBD1	TRBV9	few	TRBJ1-2	TGTGCCAGCAGCCCCTCGACAGGGGCGCACTATGGCTACACCTTC	CASSPSTGAHYGYTF
-	TRBV4-1	many	TRBJ2-7	TGCGCCAGCAGCCAAGTTCAGGGTGCCTACGAGCAGTACTTC	CASSQVQGAYEQYF
TRBD1	TRBV11-1	-	TRBJ2-6	TGTGCCAGCAGCCTTAGACAGGGCGCGTCACCCTCTGGGGCCAACGTCCTGACTTTC	CASSLRQGASPSGANVLTF
TRBD1	TRBV6-5	few	TRBJ1-2	TGTGCCAGCAGTTATGGACAGGGGAATGGCTACACCTTC	CASSYGQGNGYTF
TRBD1	TRBV6-2/TRBV6-3	few	TRBJ2-1	TGTGCCAGCAGTTCCGGACAGGGCCATTACAATGAGCAGTTCTTC	CASSSGQGHYNEQFF
-	TRBV12-3/TRBV12-4	few	TRBJ2-7	TGTGCCAGCAGCCGGGAATTTGGCGAGCAGTACTTC	CASSREFGEQYF
TRBD2	TRBV7-3	few	TRBJ2-5	TGTGCCAGCCGAGCGGGGGACTTCGAAGAGACCCAGTACTTC	CASRAGDFEETQYF
TRBD2	TRBV12-3/TRBV12-4	many	TRBJ2-1	TGTGCCAGCAGAACTAGCGGGCCGTACAATGAGCAGTTCTTC	CASRTSGPYNEQFF
-	TRBV7-9	few	TRBJ1-1	TGTGCCAGCAGCTCCTTGAACAGGAACACTGAAGCTTTCTTT	CASSSLNRNTEAFF
TRBD2	TRBV4-3	-	TRBJ2-1	TGCGCCAGCAGCCGGCTACTAGCGGACAATGAGCAGTTCTTC	CASSRLLADNEQFF
-	TRBV13	many	TRBJ2-7	TGTGCCAGCAGCCCCGCCCTGACTTACGAGCAGTACTTC	CASSPALTYEQYF
TRBD1	TRBV2	few	TRBJ2-7	TGTGCCAGCAGTCACCGGGACAGACCTTTCGAGCAGTACTTC	CASSHRDRPFEQYF